These T cell receptor beta chains were read from a single sample in a study of T cells after yellow fever vaccination. In TCRdb, the 5' RACE reads were re-called with MiXCR into one record per CDR3 protein. Of around 350,000 distinct CDR3 sequences in the sample, roughly 11% were seen once. The sample in question was PBMCs, obtained on the day of the first yellow fever vaccination. The source of these receptors is a man between 18 and 35 years old who received the YFV17D yellow fever vaccine. Both conserved end residues are part of each CDR3. A D gene is named only where the DNA matches it firmly. Only some rows state a clone size, as once, few, many or a class for expanded clones.

D gene: .
J gene: TRBJ2-3
clone size: many
V gene: TRBV7-3
CDR3 DNA: TGTGCCAGCAGCCCCGTTGGACTGGGCACAGATACGCAGTATTTT
CDR3 protein: CASSPVGLGTDTQYF

D gene: .
J gene: TRBJ1-5
clone size: .
V gene: TRBV18
CDR3 DNA: TGTGCCAGCTCACTCCCACTCCAGCCCCAGCATTTT
CDR3 protein: CASSLPLQPQHF

D gene: TRBD1
J gene: TRBJ1-1
clone size: .
V gene: TRBV20-1
CDR3 DNA: TGCAGTGCTAGTAGGGGACAGATCTACACTGAAGCTTTCTTT
CDR3 protein: CSASRGQIYTEAFF

D gene: TRBD1
J gene: TRBJ1-1
clone size: few
V gene: TRBV5-1
CDR3 DNA: TGCGCCAGCAGCTTGGGGCCACAGGGGGCGGGCACTGAAGCTTTCTTT
CDR3 protein: CASSLGPQGAGTEAFF

D gene: TRBD1
J gene: TRBJ2-7
clone size: .
V gene: TRBV15
CDR3 DNA: TGTGCCACGAAGACAGGGGTCGGTGTCGAGCAGTACTTC
CDR3 protein: CATKTGVGVEQYF

D gene: TRBD1
J gene: TRBJ2-5
clone size: few
V gene: TRBV10-3
CDR3 DNA: TGTGCCATCAGACGGACAGGGCAAGAGACCCAGTACTTC
CDR3 protein: CAIRRTGQETQYF

D gene: .
J gene: TRBJ1-5
clone size: many
V gene: TRBV5-5
CDR3 DNA: TGTGCCAGCAGCTTGACTGGGGGGGACCAGCCCCAGCATTTT
CDR3 protein: CASSLTGGDQPQHF

D gene: .
J gene: TRBJ2-2
clone size: many
V gene: TRBV9
CDR3 DNA: TGTGCCAGCAGCATTCGGACCGGCGGGGGGGAGCTGTTTTTT
CDR3 protein: CASSIRTGGGELFF

D gene: .
J gene: TRBJ1-2
clone size: .
V gene: TRBV6-2/TRBV6-3
CDR3 DNA: TGTGCCAGCACGGCCCCGGCGGGGAGGGCCTATGGCTACACCTTC
CDR3 protein: CASTAPAGRAYGYTF

D gene: .
J gene: TRBJ1-1
clone size: few
V gene: TRBV19
CDR3 DNA: TGTGCCAGTAGTTCGGACATCTGGAGTGAAGCTTTCTTT
CDR3 protein: CASSSDIWSEAFF

D gene: TRBD1
J gene: TRBJ2-5
clone size: .
V gene: TRBV6-1
CDR3 DNA: TGTGCCAGCAGCCCGACAGGGGTTGTAGAGACCCAGTACTTC
CDR3 protein: CASSPTGVVETQYF

D gene: .
J gene: TRBJ1-2
clone size: .
V gene: TRBV7-2
CDR3 DNA: TGTGCCAGCAGCCGTCCCGGGACGGGGATTTATGGCTACACCTTC
CDR3 protein: CASSRPGTGIYGYTF

D gene: .
J gene: TRBJ1-1
clone size: many
V gene: TRBV7-3
CDR3 DNA: TGTGCCAGCAGCTCACAGGGGAACACTGAAGCTTTCTTT
CDR3 protein: CASSSQGNTEAFF

D gene: .
J gene: TRBJ2-2
clone size: .
V gene: TRBV2
CDR3 DNA: TGTGCCAGCAGTGATGGGTTAAGGGGAACCGGGGAGCTGTTTTTT
CDR3 protein: CASSDGLRGTGELFF

D gene: .
J gene: TRBJ2-5
clone size: .
V gene: TRBV20-1
CDR3 DNA: TGCAGTGCTAGAGATTGGCGGAGTTCGGGGGAGACCCAGTACTTC
CDR3 protein: CSARDWRSSGETQYF

D gene: .
J gene: TRBJ2-2
clone size: few
V gene: TRBV11-2
CDR3 DNA: TGTGCCAGCAGCTTAGTGCAGATCCAAGGAGGGGAGCTGTTTTTT
CDR3 protein: CASSLVQIQGGELFF

D gene: .
J gene: TRBJ2-3
clone size: .
V gene: TRBV5-6
CDR3 DNA: TGTGCCAGCAGCCTAATTTCAGGGGATAGCACAGATACGCAGTATTTT
CDR3 protein: CASSLISGDSTDTQYF

D gene: .
J gene: TRBJ1-4
clone size: .
V gene: TRBV5-4
CDR3 DNA: TGTGCCAGCAGCTTCGGGGGGGCTGTGGAAAAACTGTTTTTT
CDR3 protein: CASSFGGAVEKLFF

D gene: .
J gene: TRBJ2-2
clone size: few
V gene: TRBV6-5
CDR3 DNA: TGTGCCAGCAGTCACGACGGAAACACCGGGGAGCTGTTTTTT
CDR3 protein: CASSHDGNTGELFF

D gene: .
J gene: TRBJ2-2
clone size: few
V gene: TRBV10-3
CDR3 DNA: TGTGCCATCAGGTCCCAGGGTGACACCGGGGAGCTGTTTTTT
CDR3 protein: CAIRSQGDTGELFF

D gene: TRBD2
J gene: TRBJ2-5
clone size: .
V gene: TRBV5-1
CDR3 DNA: TGCGCCAGCAGCGGCGGGGGATTGGAGACCCAGTACTTC
CDR3 protein: CASSGGGLETQYF

D gene: .
J gene: TRBJ1-1
clone size: few
V gene: TRBV7-9
CDR3 DNA: TGTGCCAGCAGCTACATCGACTCTGAAGCTTTCTTT
CDR3 protein: CASSYIDSEAFF

D gene: .
J gene: TRBJ1-1
clone size: .
V gene: TRBV6-2/TRBV6-3
CDR3 DNA: TGTGCCATCCTCCGCAGGAGGGGGGGGAACACTGAAGCTTTCTTT
CDR3 protein: CAILRRRGGNTEAFF

D gene: TRBD1
J gene: TRBJ1-3
clone size: .
V gene: TRBV6-2/TRBV6-3
CDR3 DNA: TGTGCCAGCAGATCCGGGAACAGGGGTCTATCCTTTCCTTCCTCTGGAAACACCATATATTTT
CDR3 protein: CASRSGNRGLSFPSSGNTIYF

D gene: TRBD1
J gene: TRBJ2-4
clone size: .
V gene: TRBV18
CDR3 DNA: TGTGCCAGCTCACTCGCGGACAGGGCTCACATTCAGTACTTC
CDR3 protein: CASSLADRAHIQYF

D gene: TRBD1
J gene: TRBJ1-2
clone size: .
V gene: TRBV5-4
CDR3 DNA: TGTGCCAGCAGCCGAATAGGACAGGCCGACTATGGCTACACCTTC
CDR3 protein: CASSRIGQADYGYTF

D gene: .
J gene: TRBJ2-7
clone size: few
V gene: TRBV12-3/TRBV12-4
CDR3 DNA: TGTGCCAGCAGTATGCTACAGGGCCGCGAGCAGTACTTC
CDR3 protein: CASSMLQGREQYF

D gene: .
J gene: TRBJ2-2
clone size: many
V gene: TRBV10-3
CDR3 DNA: TGTGCCATCAGTGAGTACCCGCCGAACACCGGGGAGCTGTTTTTT
CDR3 protein: CAISEYPPNTGELFF

D gene: .
J gene: TRBJ1-5
clone size: few
V gene: TRBV4-1
CDR3 DNA: TGCGCCAGCAGCCAAGATAGGCTGGGAAATCAGCCCCAGCATTTT
CDR3 protein: CASSQDRLGNQPQHF

D gene: .
J gene: TRBJ2-1
clone size: few
V gene: TRBV27
CDR3 DNA: TGTGCCAGCACCTCATTTCAGCCCCATGGGGAGCAGTTCTTC
CDR3 protein: CASTSFQPHGEQFF

D gene: .
J gene: TRBJ1-2
clone size: few
V gene: TRBV7-2
CDR3 DNA: TGTGCCAGCAGCTCTGCCCTGTGGCAGGGACATGGCTACACCTTC
CDR3 protein: CASSSALWQGHGYTF

D gene: TRBD2
J gene: TRBJ2-5
clone size: few
V gene: TRBV6-1
CDR3 DNA: TGTGCCAGCATCCCGGGACTAGCGGGGGGCCCGCCGGAGACCCAGTACTTC
CDR3 protein: CASIPGLAGGPPETQYF

D gene: .
J gene: TRBJ1-6
clone size: few
V gene: TRBV4-3
CDR3 DNA: TGCGCCAGCAGCCAAGATCGAAAGGGTCCATCCCTCCACTTT
CDR3 protein: CASSQDRKGPSLHF

D gene: .
J gene: TRBJ2-1
clone size: .
V gene: TRBV2
CDR3 DNA: TGTGCCAGCAGTCCGGCGGGCTTCTCCTACAATGAGCAGTTCTTC
CDR3 protein: CASSPAGFSYNEQFF

D gene: TRBD1
J gene: TRBJ1-2
clone size: many
V gene: TRBV5-1
CDR3 DNA: TGCGCCAGCAGCCCCGCTAGGGACAGGGATGGCTACACCTTC
CDR3 protein: CASSPARDRDGYTF

D gene: .
J gene: TRBJ1-5
clone size: many
V gene: TRBV12-3/TRBV12-4
CDR3 DNA: TGTGCCAGCAGTTTAACGGGGAATCAGCCCCAGCATTTT
CDR3 protein: CASSLTGNQPQHF

D gene: .
J gene: TRBJ2-2
clone size: few
V gene: TRBV24-1
CDR3 DNA: TGTGCCACCTCAGGGACGGCCATAAATCCAAGGGAGGAGCTGTTTTTT
CDR3 protein: CATSGTAINPREELFF

D gene: .
J gene: TRBJ1-5
clone size: .
V gene: TRBV7-2
CDR3 DNA: TGTGCCAGCAGCCCTCTGAGGGGTCAGCCCCAGCATTTT
CDR3 protein: CASSPLRGQPQHF

D gene: .
J gene: TRBJ2-7
clone size: many
V gene: TRBV14
CDR3 DNA: TGTGCCAGCAGCCAAGTCCGGGACACCTCCTACGAGCAGTACTTC
CDR3 protein: CASSQVRDTSYEQYF

D gene: .
J gene: TRBJ2-7
clone size: many
V gene: TRBV5-1
CDR3 DNA: TGCGCCAGCAGCCCCCCCGCGGGCTCCTACGAGCAGTACTTC
CDR3 protein: CASSPPAGSYEQYF